The clone carrying this T cell receptor beta chain was picked up many times. Antigen: not known. This entry is derived from a study of early T cells in non-severe SARS-CoV-2 infection. As for the study in general: Sequencing input comprised bulk RNA from unsorted whole blood; chain pairing was not available. Study-wide findings and caveats: VDJdb-based annotation leaned toward anti-spike CD8 responses and missed private and CD4 specificities.

The TCR library protocol attached unique molecular identifiers to the individual cDNA molecules. TCRdb independently ran MiXCR on the 5' RACE reads; one entry per CDR3 protein. There are 80,000 or so distinct CDR3 sequences in the sample; around 11% occur only once, and around 12% lies in the top ten. The V end was cut by 1 base, the J end by 2 bases, with 6 bases between. This CDR3 contains 14 residues. The germline V gene encodes CDR1 SGHAT and CDR2 FQNNGV. The specimen was whole blood, collected at baseline. The chain combines TRBV11-2 with TRBJ1-5, with no clear D. The clonotype comes from an adult who was a healthcare worker with PCR-confirmed SARS-CoV-2 infection or an uninfected control (not recorded which). The CDR3 loop reads CASSLGPGNQPQHF. The CDR3 bases are TGTGCCAGCAGCTTAGGACCGGGCAATCAGCCCCAGCATTTT.